This T cell receptor beta chain was retrieved from a study of human T cells and chemical hapten exposure. This clonotype turned up a few times. V trimming: 6 bases; J trimming: 4 bases; junction bases outside the gene matches: 23. The CDR3 has 20 residues. The germline CDR1 and CDR2 sequences are KGHSH and LQKENI. Time point reported: patch test 1, 2 weeks after DPC sensitization. Treatment defined: therapeutic diphenylcyclopropenone sensitization with weekly scalp DPC. TCRdb re-derived calls from the RACE reads in MiXCR, one entry per CDR3 protein. The sample yields 340,000 or so distinct CDR3 sequences, around 7% seen once.

The sequencing here drew on whole blood, taken in connection with sensitization to the hapten diphenylcyclopropenone (DPC). This chain links TRBV18 with TRBJ2-1, with TRBD1 identical over 8 bases. This sequence originates from a woman between 18 and 30 years old with alopecia areata. Some clones in this sample may be carry-over from other donors' samples. CDR3 DNA sequence: TGTGCCAGCTCCGCTCGTATGGCAGGGGGCTTGTCTAGTGGATACAATGAGCAGTTCTTC. Protein sequence: CASSARMAGGLSSGYNEQFF.